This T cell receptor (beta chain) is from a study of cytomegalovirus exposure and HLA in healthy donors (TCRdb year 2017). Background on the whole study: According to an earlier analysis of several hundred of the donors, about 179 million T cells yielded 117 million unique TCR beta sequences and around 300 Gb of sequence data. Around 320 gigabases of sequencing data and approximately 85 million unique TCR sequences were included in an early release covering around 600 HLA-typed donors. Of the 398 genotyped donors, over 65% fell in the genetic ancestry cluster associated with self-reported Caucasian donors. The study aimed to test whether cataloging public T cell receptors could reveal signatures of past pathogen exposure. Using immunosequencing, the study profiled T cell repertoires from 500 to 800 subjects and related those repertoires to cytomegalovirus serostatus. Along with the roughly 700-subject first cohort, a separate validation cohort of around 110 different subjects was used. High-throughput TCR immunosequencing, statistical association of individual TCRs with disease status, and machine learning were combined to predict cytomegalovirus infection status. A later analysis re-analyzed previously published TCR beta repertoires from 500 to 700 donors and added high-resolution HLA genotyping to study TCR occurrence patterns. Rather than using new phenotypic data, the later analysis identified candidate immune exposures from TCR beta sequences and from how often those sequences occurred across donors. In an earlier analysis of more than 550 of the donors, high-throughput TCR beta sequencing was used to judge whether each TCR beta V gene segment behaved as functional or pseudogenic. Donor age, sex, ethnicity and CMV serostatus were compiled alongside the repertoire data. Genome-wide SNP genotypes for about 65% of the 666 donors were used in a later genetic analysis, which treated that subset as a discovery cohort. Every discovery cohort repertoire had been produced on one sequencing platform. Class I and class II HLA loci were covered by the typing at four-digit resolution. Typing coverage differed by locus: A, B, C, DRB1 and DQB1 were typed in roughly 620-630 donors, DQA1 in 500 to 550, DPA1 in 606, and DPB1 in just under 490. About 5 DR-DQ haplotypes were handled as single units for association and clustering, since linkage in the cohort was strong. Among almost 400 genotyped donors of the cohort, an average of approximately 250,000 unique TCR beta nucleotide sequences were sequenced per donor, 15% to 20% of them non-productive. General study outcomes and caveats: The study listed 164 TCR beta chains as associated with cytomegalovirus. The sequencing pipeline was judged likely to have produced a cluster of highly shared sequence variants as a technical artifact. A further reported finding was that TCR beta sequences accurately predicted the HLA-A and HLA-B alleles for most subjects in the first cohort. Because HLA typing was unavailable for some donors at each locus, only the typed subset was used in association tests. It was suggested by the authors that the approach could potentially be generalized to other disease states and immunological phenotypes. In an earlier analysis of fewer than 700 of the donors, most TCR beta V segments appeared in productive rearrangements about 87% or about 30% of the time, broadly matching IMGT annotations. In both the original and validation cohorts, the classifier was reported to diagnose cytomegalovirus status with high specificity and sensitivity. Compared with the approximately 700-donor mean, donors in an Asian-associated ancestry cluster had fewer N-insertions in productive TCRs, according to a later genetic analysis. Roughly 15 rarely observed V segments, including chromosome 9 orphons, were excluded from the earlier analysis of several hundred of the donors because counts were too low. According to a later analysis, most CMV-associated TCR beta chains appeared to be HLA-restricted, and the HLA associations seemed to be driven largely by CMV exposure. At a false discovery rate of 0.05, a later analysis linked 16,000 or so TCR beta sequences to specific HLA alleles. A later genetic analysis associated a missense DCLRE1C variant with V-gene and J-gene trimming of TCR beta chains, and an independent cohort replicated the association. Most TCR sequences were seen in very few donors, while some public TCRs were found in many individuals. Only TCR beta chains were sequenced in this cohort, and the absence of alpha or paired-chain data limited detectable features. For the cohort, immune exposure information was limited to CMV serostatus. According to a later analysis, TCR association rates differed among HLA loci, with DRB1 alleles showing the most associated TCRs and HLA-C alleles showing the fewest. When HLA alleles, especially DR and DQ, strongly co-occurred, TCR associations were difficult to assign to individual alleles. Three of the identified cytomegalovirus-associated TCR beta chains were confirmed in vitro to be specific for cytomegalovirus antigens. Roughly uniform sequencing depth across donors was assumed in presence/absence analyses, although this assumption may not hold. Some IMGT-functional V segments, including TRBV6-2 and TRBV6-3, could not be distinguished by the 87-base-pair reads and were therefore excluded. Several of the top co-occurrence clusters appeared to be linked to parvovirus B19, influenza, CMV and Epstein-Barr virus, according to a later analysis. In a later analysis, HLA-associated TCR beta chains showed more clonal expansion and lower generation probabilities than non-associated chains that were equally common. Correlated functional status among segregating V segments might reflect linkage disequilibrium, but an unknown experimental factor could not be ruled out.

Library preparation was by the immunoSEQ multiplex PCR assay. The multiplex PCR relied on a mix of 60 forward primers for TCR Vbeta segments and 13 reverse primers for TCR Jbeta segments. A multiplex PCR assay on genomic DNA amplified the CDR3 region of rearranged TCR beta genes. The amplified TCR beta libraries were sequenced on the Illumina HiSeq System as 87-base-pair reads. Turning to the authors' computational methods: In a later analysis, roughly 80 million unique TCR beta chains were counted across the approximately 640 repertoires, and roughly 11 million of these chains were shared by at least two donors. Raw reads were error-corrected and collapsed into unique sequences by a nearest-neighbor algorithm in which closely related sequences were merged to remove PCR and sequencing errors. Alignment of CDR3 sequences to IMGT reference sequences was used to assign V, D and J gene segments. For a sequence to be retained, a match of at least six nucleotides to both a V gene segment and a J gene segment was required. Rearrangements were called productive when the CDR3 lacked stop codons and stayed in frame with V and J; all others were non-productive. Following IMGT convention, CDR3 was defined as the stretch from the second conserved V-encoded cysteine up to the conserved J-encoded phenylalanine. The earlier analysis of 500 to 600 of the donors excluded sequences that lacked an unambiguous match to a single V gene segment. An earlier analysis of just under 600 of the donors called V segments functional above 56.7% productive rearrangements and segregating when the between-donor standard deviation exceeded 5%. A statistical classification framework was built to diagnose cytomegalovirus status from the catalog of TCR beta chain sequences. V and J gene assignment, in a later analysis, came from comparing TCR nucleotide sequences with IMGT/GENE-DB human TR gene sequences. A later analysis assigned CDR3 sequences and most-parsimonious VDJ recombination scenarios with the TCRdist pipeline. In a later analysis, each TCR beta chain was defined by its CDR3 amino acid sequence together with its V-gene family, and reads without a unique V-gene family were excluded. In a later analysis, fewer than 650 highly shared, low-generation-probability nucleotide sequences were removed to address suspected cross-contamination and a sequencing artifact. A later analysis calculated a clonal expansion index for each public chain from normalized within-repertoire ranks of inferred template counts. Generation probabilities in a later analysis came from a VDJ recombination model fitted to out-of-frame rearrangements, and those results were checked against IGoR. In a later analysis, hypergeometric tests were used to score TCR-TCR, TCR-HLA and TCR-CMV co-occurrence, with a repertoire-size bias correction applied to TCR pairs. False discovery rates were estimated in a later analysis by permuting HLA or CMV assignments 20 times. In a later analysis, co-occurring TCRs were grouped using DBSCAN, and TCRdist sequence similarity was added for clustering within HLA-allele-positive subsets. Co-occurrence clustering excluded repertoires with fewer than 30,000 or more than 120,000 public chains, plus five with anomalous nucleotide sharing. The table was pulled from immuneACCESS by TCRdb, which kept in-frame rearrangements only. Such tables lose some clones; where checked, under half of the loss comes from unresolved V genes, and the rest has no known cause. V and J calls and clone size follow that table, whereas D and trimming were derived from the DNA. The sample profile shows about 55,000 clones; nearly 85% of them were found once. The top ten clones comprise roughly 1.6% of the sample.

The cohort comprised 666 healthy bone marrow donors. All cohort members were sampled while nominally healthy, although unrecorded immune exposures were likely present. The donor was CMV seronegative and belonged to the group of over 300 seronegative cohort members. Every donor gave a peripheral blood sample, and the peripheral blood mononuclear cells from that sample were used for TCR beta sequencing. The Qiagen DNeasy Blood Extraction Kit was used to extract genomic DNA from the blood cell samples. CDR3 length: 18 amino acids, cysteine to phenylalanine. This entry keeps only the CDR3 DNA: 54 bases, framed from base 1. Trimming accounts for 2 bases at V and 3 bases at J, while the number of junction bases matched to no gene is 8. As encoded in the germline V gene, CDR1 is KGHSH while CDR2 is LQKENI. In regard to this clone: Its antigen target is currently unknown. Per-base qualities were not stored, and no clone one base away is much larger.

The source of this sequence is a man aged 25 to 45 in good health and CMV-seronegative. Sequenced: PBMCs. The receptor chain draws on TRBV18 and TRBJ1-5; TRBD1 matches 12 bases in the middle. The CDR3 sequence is CASSPGTGGYVVNQPQHF. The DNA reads TGTGCCAGCTCACCAGGGACAGGGGGCTATGTTGTCAATCAGCCCCAGCATTTT.